Each of the 21 T cell receptor beta chains below was sequenced from the same sample in a study of blood T cells in healthy people across ages. The authors ran a second PCR of 7 to 11 cycles using a sample-barcoded 5' primer and a J-beta primer mix. MiXCR was run by TCRdb on the 5' RACE reads, yielding one entry per CDR3 protein. In the table there are some 320,000 distinct CDR3 sequences, roughly 27% of which are singletons. The sequencing sample was made of blood. The receptors were gathered from a woman between 70 and 85 years old in good health.

The genes are TRBV10-3 and TRBJ2-7; unclear D gene. Between the trimmed V and J ends, which lost 0 bases and 2 bases, there was a span of 11 bases. The CDR3 spans 15 residues. Germline CDR1 is ENHRY and CDR2 is SYGVKD. The CDR3 DNA reads TGTGCCATCAGTGAGTCGCGCGGATCGACCTACGAGCAGTACTTC. It codes for CAISESRGSTYEQYF.

The chain links TRBV18 to TRBJ1-5; D not certain. V was pared by 1 base and J by 5 bases, with 12 bases between. Germline V gene data show CDR1 as KGHSH and CDR2 as LQKENI. This CDR3 comprises 15 residues. The chain's CDR3 is CASSPLDGADQPQHF. CDR3 DNA: TGTGCCAGCTCACCACTGGACGGAGCCGATCAGCCCCAGCATTTT.

This clonotype was observed a few times. CDR3 coding DNA: TGTGCCAGCGACAAAGCGGGAGGCCACAATGAGCAGTTCTTC. Translated, it gives CASDKAGGHNEQFF. The gene calls are TRBV28 and TRBJ2-1; 9 bases fit TRBD2. The CDR3 has 14 residues. V shed 8 bases, J shed 5 bases, and the junction held 7 bases outside the gene matches. Per the germline V gene, CDR1 is MDHEN and CDR2 is SYDVKM. The full variable domain, rest sourced from reference TRBV28 and TRBJ2-1, is DVKVTQSSRYLVKRTGEKVFLECVQDMDHENMFWYRQDPGLGLRLIYFSYDVKMKEKGDIPEGYSVSREKKERFSLILESASTNQTSMYLCASDKAGGHNEQFFGPGTRLTVL.

The V gene is TRBV28, the J gene TRBJ2-3; TRBD1 aligns across 8 bases. The V and J ends lost 4 bases and 0 bases, in that order; junction bases with no gene match: 3. From germline, CDR1 is MDHEN and CDR2 SYDVKM. The CDR3 is 15 residues long. Here the CDR3 DNA reads TGTGCCAGCAGTTCATACAGGGGGAGCACAGATACGCAGTATTTT. Its protein product is CASSSYRGSTDTQYF.

In this sample, this clonotype turned up many times. The chain uses TRBV29-1 and TRBJ1-1; perhaps TRBD1 as D (6 bases). The germline CDR1 and CDR2 sequences are SQVTM and ANQGSEA. CDR3 length equals 12 residues. Trimming pared 8 bases from V and 4 bases from J, leaving 14 bases between. CDR3 coding DNA: TGCAGCTCTACAGGGATGGGCACTGAAGCTTTCTTT. Its translation: CSSTGMGTEAFF.

The gene calls are TRBV15 and TRBJ2-1, with TRBD2 matching over 9 bases. CDR3 length: 17 residues. V shed 3 bases, J shed 5 bases, and the junction held 11 bases outside the gene matches. Looked up from germline, CDR1 is LNHNV and CDR2 is YYDKDF (reference sequence). The DNA for the CDR3 is TGTGCCACCAGCAGTGGGACTAGCCCTAACTTTAACAATGAGCAGTTCTTC. It is translated as CATSSGTSPNFNNEQFF.

The V gene is TRBV7-2, the J gene TRBJ2-5; D is undetermined. The end of the DNA aligns better with TRBJ2-1, so the J call may be wrong. The CDR3 spans 16 residues. Germline assignment: CDR1 SGHTA and CDR2 FQGNSA. CDR3 in DNA: TGTGCCAGCACCCCGTCCGCCGCCCCGGTAGTCAATGAGCAGTTCTTC. Amino acid sequence: CASTPSAAPVVNEQFF.

The chain has TRBV20-1 and TRBJ1-4, with D perhaps TRBD1 (5 bases). The CDR3 sequence is 14 residues long. Germline-derived CDR1 and CDR2 are DFQATT and SNEGSKA (reference sequence). Trimming removed 5 bases from V and 9 bases from J, with 19 bases in between. For the CDR3, the DNA is TGCAGTGCTGATCCTCCAGGGCAGGGAAAAAAACTGTTTTTT. Translated: CSADPPGQGKKLFF.

The chain employs TRBV6-2 or TRBV6-3 and TRBJ2-5; D remains ambiguous. CDR3 length: 14 amino acids. Trimming shortened V by 7 bases and J by 5 bases, and 17 bases separated the two germline ends. Germline V gene data show CDR1 as MNHEY and CDR2 as SVGEGT. The CDR3 region is CASKVTTDKETQYF. The CDR3 bases are TGTGCCAGCAAAGTGACCACAGACAAGGAGACCCAGTACTTC.

The chain employs TRBV6-2 or TRBV6-3 and TRBJ1-1, with 10 bases lining up with TRBD1. This CDR3 comprises 14 residues. Germline trimming cut 7 bases from V and 5 bases from J; bases unmatched to any gene: 7. Per germline, CDR1 MNHEY and CDR2 SVGEGT. CDR3 region: CASKRDRGGTEAFF. The CDR3 bases are TGTGCCAGCAAGCGGGACAGGGGAGGGACTGAAGCTTTCTTT.

This clonotype was recorded a few times. The gene calls are TRBV6-2 or TRBV6-3 and TRBJ2-5; D is perhaps TRBD2 (7 bases). The DNA end is a closer match to TRBJ2-7, so the J assignment may be wrong. Germline V gene sequence: CDR1 MNHEY, CDR2 SVGEGT. This CDR3 is built from 16 residues. As DNA, the CDR3 is TGTGCCAGCAGCCGGGGGGACACTCCGACCGTCTACGAGCAGTACTTC. This sequence encodes CASSRGDTPTVYEQYF.

This clonotype was counted a few times. The gene calls are TRBV20-1 and TRBJ1-4; D is unclear. The V gene lost 6 bases and the J gene lost 8 bases, with 13 bases spanning the gap. CDR1 DFQATT and CDR2 SNEGSKA come from the germline V gene (reference sequence). This CDR3 comprises 12 residues. This CDR3 is CSARTAVEKLFF. The DNA of the CDR3 is TGCAGTGCGCGGACCGCGGTAGAAAAACTGTTTTTT.

This clonotype was seen repeatedly, ten times or more. V is TRBV28 and J is TRBJ2-3; no reliable D call. Looked up from germline, CDR1 is MDHEN and CDR2 is SYDVKM. Trimming removed 2 bases from V and 2 bases from J, with 11 bases in between. CDR3 length equals 15 residues. CDR3 amino acids: CASSLPSELTDTQYF. DNA of the CDR3: TGTGCCAGCAGTTTACCTTCGGAACTCACAGATACGCAGTATTTT. The full variable domain, with the rest looked up from reference TRBV28 and TRBJ2-3, is DVKVTQSSRYLVKRTGEKVFLECVQDMDHENMFWYRQDPGLGLRLIYFSYDVKMKEKGDIPEGYSVSREKKERFSLILESASTNQTSMYLCASSLPSELTDTQYFGPGTRLTVL.

The sample holds a few counts of this clonotype. A much bigger clone sits one base away, suggesting this may be a read error. The rearrangement links TRBV20-1 to TRBJ2-5; D possibly corresponds to TRBD1 (5 bases). The closer fit of TRBJ2-7 to the DNA end suggests the J call may be wrong. The CDR3 is 14 residues long. Germline V CDR1 and CDR2: DFQATT, SNEGSKA (reference sequence). The CDR3 DNA follows: TGCAGTGCTAGAGGGACACTTAGCCCCTACGAGCAGTACTTC. It yields the protein CSARGTLSPYEQYF.

The chain employs TRBV6-4 and TRBJ1-1; TRBD1 agrees at 9 bases. CDR3 length: 14 residues. The J segment lost 4 bases and the V segment lost 5 bases, leaving 5 bases of the junction unmatched. CDR1 is MRHNA and CDR2 is SNTAGT in the germline V gene. The CDR3 DNA reads TGTGCCAGCAGTATGACAGGGGGTATCACTGAAGCTTTCTTT. Amino acid sequence: CASSMTGGITEAFF.

The chain is built from TRBV5-1 and TRBJ2-5; tentatively, D is TRBD1 (6 bases). Deletions cut 2 bases from V and 5 bases from J, with 16 bases between. This CDR3 is 15 amino acids long. Germline CDR1 SGHRS, CDR2 YFSETQ. The CDR3 protein is CASSFGFGGQETQYF. CDR3 nucleotide sequence: TGCGCCAGCAGCTTCGGTTTTGGGGGCCAGGAGACCCAGTACTTC.

The rearrangement uses TRBV28 and TRBJ2-1; 8 nucleotides align to TRBD1. The CDR3 runs to 13 residues. V shed 10 bases, J shed 2 bases, and the junction held 4 bases outside the gene matches. The V gene's germline CDR1 is MDHEN and CDR2 SYDVKM. The CDR3 here is CATGQGPYNEQFF. Written as DNA, the CDR3 is TGTGCCACCGGACAGGGACCCTACAATGAGCAGTTCTTC.

About this clonotype itself: Being one base from a much bigger clone, this may be a read error. This chain links TRBV24-1 with TRBJ1-2, with D possibly being TRBD1 (6 bases). CDR1 and CDR2 from the germline V gene are KGHDR and SFDVKD. The CDR3 has 16 residues. The CDR3 here is CAASENRAGGHYGYTF. Here the CDR3 DNA reads TGTGCCGCCAGTGAGAATCGGGCCGGGGGGCATTATGGCTACACCTTC.

Written as DNA, the CDR3 is TGCAGTGCTCCCGTCAGAGGGGGCCCCGGTAGACAGCCCCAGCATTTT. Its protein is CSAPVRGGPGRQPQHF. The V gene is TRBV20-1, the J gene TRBJ1-5; 7 bases match TRBD1. Germline assignment: CDR1 DFQATT and CDR2 SNEGSKA (reference sequence). The CDR3 is 16 amino acids. V was pared by 5 bases and J by 7 bases, with 17 bases of the junction left unmatched.

J is TRBJ2-2 and V is TRBV15; 13 bases match TRBD2. The V gene's germline CDR1 is LNHNV and CDR2 YYDKDF (reference sequence). The CDR3 spans 15 residues. Losses at the gene ends were 8 bases for V and 7 bases for J; bases not matched to a gene: 7. The CDR3: CATRTSGRISGELFF. CDR3 bases: TGTGCCACCCGGACTAGCGGGAGAATTAGCGGGGAGCTGTTTTTT.

V usage is TRBV5-4 and J usage is TRBJ2-5, with D possibly TRBD2 on 6 matching bases. Matching the DNA end better, TRBJ2-1 makes the J call doubtful. There are 16 residues in the CDR3. CDR1 and CDR2 from the germline V gene are SGHNT and YYREEE (reference sequence). CDR3 protein: CASSDAGLRSGNEQFF. CDR3 bases: TGTGCCAGCAGTGACGCTGGACTACGCTCGGGGAATGAGCAGTTCTTC.